The text below deals with one T cell receptor beta chain. What this receptor recognizes is not known. There are no base qualities to consult, and no much larger clone falls within one base. The data derive from a study of T cells in localized non-small cell lung cancer (TCRdb year 2020). Background on the whole study: T cell repertoires of 200 to 250 early-stage NSCLC patients were analyzed, with tumors being compared against uninvolved tumor-adjacent lungs. NSCLC patients had a mean age of approximately 70 years, and 129 were male and over 85 female. The cohort comprised 236 treatment-naïve NSCLC patients with resected, localized lung tumors.

TCR beta CDR3 regions were sequenced from DNA using the immunoSEQ Assay. From the authors' description of their analysis: T cell density was computed as TCR beta template counts normalized to usable DNA estimated by amplifying housekeeping genes. The preseqR package was used to estimate richness by extrapolating to 400,000 templates for PBMC samples and to 120,000 templates for tissue samples. Clonality was defined by subtracting Pielou's evenness from one. Differential abundance testing on productive amino-acid clonotypes, with a minimum total count of 5 and an alpha of 0.1, was used to identify tissue-enriched TCRs. The Jaccard Index and the Morisita Overlap Index were used to measure repertoire overlap between compartments. GLIPH grouped TCR beta CDR3s together with public tetramer-defined viral CDR3s, and a viral motif had to include at least three viral sequences and show V-gene enrichment. This immuneACCESS table, as held by TCRdb, lists in-frame sequences with V and J called but not all clones. Of the missing ones, under half trace to an unresolved V gene in checked studies; the others have no known cause. The V and J calls and the clone size are those of that table, but D and trimming were determined from the DNA. The sample has about 28,000 clones on record, approximately 92% of them singletons. The leading ten clones occupy 3.5% to 5% of the sample.

The CDR3 measures 16 amino acids from cysteine to phenylalanine. Solely the CDR3 DNA is kept, with 48 bases framed from the first base. From the germline V gene (reference sequence), CDR1 is SEHNR and CDR2 is FQNEAQ. V loses 2 bases at its end and J loses 1 base; junction bases beyond the gene matches: 3. At diagnosis, tumor, uninvolved tumor-adjacent lung and peripheral blood were collected and then preserved as a mix of FFPE and fresh-frozen material. Blood samples were analyzed as peripheral blood mononuclear cells for TCR repertoire profiling. Study-level results and caveats: Uninvolved tumor-adjacent lung showed the highest T cell clonality, higher than tumor, which suggests more focused antigenic responses in the uninvolved tumor-adjacent lung. Multi-region tumor sequencing was not performed, so intratumor heterogeneity could not be excluded. Of the top 100 tumor clones, a median of roughly 56 were detected in paired uninvolved adjacent lung; roughly 26 were also among that lung's top 100. Since the design was exploratory, TCR variables were selected using unadjusted p-values with no false-discovery rate correction. Higher blood T cell density associated with longer overall survival, while higher adjacent-lung clonality associated with shorter survival.

Here the sequenced sample was peripheral blood mononuclear cells, taken before any cancer treatment. The chain links TRBV7-9 with TRBJ1-5, and 9 junctional nucleotides match TRBD1. The source is a woman aged 40-75 years with stage III lung adenocarcinoma. CDR3 protein: CASSLSGTGSNQPQHF. The sequence in DNA is TGTGCCAGCAGCTTATCCGGGACAGGGAGCAATCAGCCCCAGCATTTT.